This TCR beta chain comes out of a study of neurological immune-mediated disorders. 5'RACE generated cDNA with 10-nucleotide random UMIs. TCRdb called the 5' RACE reads again in MiXCR, with one record for every CDR3 protein. The sample consists of tens of thousands of distinct CDR3 sequences, roughly 14% of them appearing once. In its sample, this clonotype was seen many times. What it binds is unknown. General study points: TCR clonal expansion peaked in HTLV-1-associated myelopathy patients and was lowest in multiple sclerosis patients.

Specimen: PBMCs. The sequence was obtained from a woman aged 45-60 years with HTLV-1-associated myelopathy (HAM/TSP).

DNA for the CDR3: TGCAGCGTTGATGACGGACAGGGGGGTGGCTACACCTTC. This gives the protein CSVDDGQGGGYTF. The rearrangement uses TRBV29-1 and TRBJ1-2; 10 bases line up with TRBD1. J gave up 7 bases and V 3 bases, and 5 bases lay outside the gene matches. Germline CDR1 SQVTM, CDR2 ANQGSEA. The CDR3 runs to 13 residues.